This T cell receptor beta chain is drawn from a study of blood T cell repertoires in COVID-19. This table comes from immunoSEQ multiplex PCR, and its TCRdb copy is limited to in-frame clones, with some not included. The table includes 180,000 or so clones, 80% to 90% detected once. Trimming cost V 4 bases and J 0 bases; bases outside gene matches: 0. Germline assignment: CDR1 SQVTM and CDR2 ANQGSEA. This CDR3 is 13 amino acids long. This clonotype was obtained from a man aged 55 to 69 with acute or convalescent COVID-19. This chain uses TRBV29-1 with TRBJ1-2; 9 bases are a match to TRBD1. Sequencing was performed on peripheral blood. In DNA, the CDR3 is TGCAGCGTTGGGACAGGGGCTAACTATGGCTACACCTTC. This translates into CSVGTGANYGYTF.